What follows are 32 T cell receptor beta chains derived from one specimen sequenced in a study of cytomegalovirus exposure and HLA in healthy donors. Sequencing was performed with immunoSEQ multiplex PCR; in TCRdb, only in-frame clones are kept and a portion is missing. The sample includes about 190,000 clones, roughly 82% seen only once; the top ten take more than 6.5%. The sequenced material came from PBMCs. These receptors were taken from a man younger than 35 in good health and CMV-seropositive.

The CDR3 here is CASSPTYRAGGYTF. DNA of the CDR3: TGTGCCAGCAGTCCGACCTACCGAGCGGGTGGCTACACCTTC. V and J are TRBV28 and TRBJ1-2; D remains unclear. Germline CDR1 and CDR2: MDHEN and SYDVKM. The length of the CDR3 is 14 residues. The germline V and J ends were trimmed by 5 bases and 7 bases, with 17 bases remaining between them.

This clone was seen a handful of times. The chain uses TRBV2 and TRBJ2-2, with unresolved D. Trimming took 1 base from V and 4 from J, leaving 7 bases between them. CDR1 is SNHLY, CDR2 FYNNEI, per germline. The CDR3 length is 14 residues. CDR3 DNA: TGTGCCAGCAGTGAAGTTAGATCCACCGGGGAGCTGTTTTTT. Translated, it gives CASSEVRSTGELFF. The whole variable domain, filled in from reference TRBV2 and TRBJ2-2, reads EPEVTQTPSHQVTQMGQEVILRCVPISNHLYFYWYRQILGQKVEFLVSFYNNEISEKSEIFDDQFSVERPDGSNFTLKIRSTKLEDSAMYFCASSEVRSTGELFFGEGSRLTVL.

V is TRBV5-1 and J is TRBJ2-7; D is possibly TRBD2 (6 bases). Trimming took 2 bases from V and 7 from J, leaving 19 bases between them. This CDR3 contains 15 residues. Germline V CDR1 and CDR2: SGHRS, YFSETQ. The CDR3 is CASSLVADISGEQYF. In DNA, the CDR3 is TGCGCCAGCAGCTTAGTAGCGGATATATCGGGGGAGCAGTACTTC.

J is TRBJ1-5 and V is TRBV5-6; TRBD1 aligns across 9 bases. The CDR3 totals 15 residues. Germline trimming cut 2 bases from V and 5 bases from J; bases unmatched to any gene: 5. The V gene's germline CDR1 is SGHDT and CDR2 YYEEEE. DNA for the CDR3: TGTGCCAGCAGCTTTAGGGACAGGGTGGATCAGCCCCAGCATTTT. Protein: CASSFRDRVDQPQHF.

V is TRBV27 and J is TRBJ2-7, with D perhaps TRBD1 (8 bases). Germline V gene lookup returns CDR1 MNHEY and CDR2 SMNVEV (reference sequence). V lost 7 bases and J 3 bases, leaving 22 bases between the germline ends. The CDR3 extends over 16 amino acids. The CDR3 reads CASTEDRGGLGYEQYF. The DNA for the CDR3 is TGTGCCAGCACCGAAGACAGGGGAGGGTTAGGCTACGAGCAGTACTTC.

The sample holds one count of this clone. The CDR3 loop is CASSSRQPDRNTGELFF. In DNA form, the CDR3 reads TGCGCCAGCAGCTCACGACAGCCTGATAGGAACACCGGGGAGCTGTTTTTT. The rearrangement joins TRBV4-1 to TRBJ2-2; tentative D call: TRBD1 (5 bases). The CDR3 runs 17 residues. Per germline, CDR1 MGHRA and CDR2 YSYEKL. V was shortened by 5 bases and J by 1 base, with 17 bases between the two germline ends.

In this sample, this clone turned up a few times. J is TRBJ1-5 and V is TRBV25-1; 7 bases match TRBD1. The CDR3 runs 16 residues. Germline-derived CDR1 and CDR2 are MGHDK and SYGVNS. After removal of 8 bases from V and 1 base from J, the junction contained 11 bases not matched to a gene. The CDR3 DNA follows: TGTGCCAGCGGGGATGGGACAGCCGTGAGCAATCAGCCCCAGCATTTT. Amino acid sequence: CASGDGTAVSNQPQHF.

The V and J genes are TRBV27 and TRBJ2-7; 9 nucleotides match TRBD1. The germline CDR1 and CDR2 sequences are MNHEY and SMNVEV (reference sequence). Trimming at V came to 6 bases and at J to 2 bases, leaving 11 bases not matched to a gene. The CDR3 covers 16 residues. The CDR3 reads CASSLTGGTFPYEQYF. Here the CDR3 DNA reads TGTGCCAGCAGCTTGACAGGGGGAACCTTCCCCTACGAGCAGTACTTC.

This chain joins TRBV9 and TRBJ2-7; 7 bases fit TRBD2. The CDR3 runs to 16 residues. J lost 2 bases, V lost 4 bases, and 12 bases had no gene match. Germline V CDR1 and CDR2: SGDLS, YYNGEE. CDR3 bases: TGTGCCAGCAGCTCCCCTTTAGGCGGGAGTACCTACGAGCAGTACTTC. Its translation: CASSSPLGGSTYEQYF.

The chain links TRBV5-6 to TRBJ1-2; D might be TRBD1 (5 bases). The CDR3 is made up of 16 amino acids. Germline-derived CDR1 and CDR2 are SGHDT and YYEEEE. V shed 5 bases and J shed 3 bases, with 20 bases lying between them. The CDR3 protein is CASRVEFRAVDYGYTF. As DNA, the CDR3 is TGTGCCAGCAGAGTGGAATTCAGGGCGGTCGACTATGGCTACACCTTC.

The V and J genes are TRBV28 and TRBJ1-3; the D gene is possibly TRBD1 (5 bases). V was shortened by 10 bases and J by 0 bases, with 10 bases between the two germline ends. Germline CDR1 reads MDHEN; CDR2 reads SYDVKM. CDR3 length: 13 residues. CDR3 nucleotides: TGTGCCACTGGCGACAGCTCTGGAAACACCATATATTTT. This encodes CATGDSSGNTIYF.

The rearrangement joins TRBV2 to TRBJ2-5, with D maybe TRBD2 (6 bases). The CDR3 extends over 15 amino acids. V was pared by 10 bases and J by 10 bases, with 28 bases between. CDR1 is SNHLY and CDR2 is FYNNEI in the germline V gene. For the CDR3, the DNA is TGTGCCATCGTTAATTTGGGTCTAGCGTTCTGGGGCCAGTACTTC. Translation: CAIVNLGLAFWGQYF.

V usage is TRBV4-1 and J usage is TRBJ2-7, with 10 positions matching TRBD2. Trimming at V came to 0 bases and at J to 4 bases, leaving 6 bases not matched to a gene. Germline V gene data show CDR1 as MGHRA and CDR2 as YSYEKL. The CDR3 totals 16 residues. DNA of the CDR3: TGCGCCAGCAGCCAAGATCAGCCTAGCGGGAGTTACGAGCAGTACTTC. Residues: CASSQDQPSGSYEQYF.

CDR3 protein: CASSSPTSGRGKTQYF. CDR3 DNA sequence: TGTGCCAGCAGTTCCCCGACTAGCGGGAGGGGAAAGACCCAGTACTTC. This chain connects TRBV27 to TRBJ2-5; TRBD2 aligns across 14 bases. The CDR3 has 16 residues. After removal of 4 bases from V and 6 bases from J, the junction contained 7 bases not matched to a gene. Looked up from germline, CDR1 is MNHEY and CDR2 is SMNVEV (reference sequence).

V gene TRBV9 combines with J gene TRBJ2-7, with 7 bases matching TRBD2. The V gene's germline CDR1 is SGDLS and CDR2 YYNGEE. Trimming at V came to 0 bases and at J to 3 bases, leaving 3 bases not matched to a gene. This CDR3 comprises 14 residues. CDR3 protein: CASSVETGGYEQYF. CDR3 DNA sequence: TGTGCCAGCAGCGTAGAGACGGGAGGCTACGAGCAGTACTTC.

The rearrangement joins TRBV29-1 to TRBJ2-1; D remains ambiguous. The V and J ends lost 2 bases and 8 bases respectively, with 10 bases between them. Per germline, CDR1 SQVTM and CDR2 ANQGSEA. The CDR3 is made up of 12 amino acids. Here the CDR3 reads CSVEPLEYEQFF. In DNA form, the CDR3 reads TGCAGCGTTGAACCCCTGGAGTATGAGCAGTTCTTC.

A note on this clone: Other DNA variants within this sample encode the same CDR3. The chain links TRBV28 to TRBJ2-7; 8 bases are shared with TRBD2. Trimming removed 3 bases from V and 3 bases from J; junction bases left unmatched: 1. CDR3 length: 13 amino acids. CDR1 MDHEN and CDR2 SYDVKM come from the germline V gene. In DNA, the CDR3 is TGTGCCAGCAGTTTCCGGGGGGGCTACGAGCAGTACTTC. Residues: CASSFRGGYEQYF.

The chain combines TRBV7-2 with TRBJ2-1; no firm D call. With 7 bases removed from V and 8 bases from J, the gap between germline ends came to 9 bases. The CDR3 consists of 11 residues. CDR1 and CDR2 from the germline V gene are SGHTA and FQGNSA. The CDR3 sequence: CASTLADEQFF. The DNA of the CDR3 is TGTGCCAGCACCCTCGCGGATGAGCAGTTCTTC.

This chain connects TRBV7-3 to TRBJ2-1; TRBD2 is a possible D gene (5 bases). Trimming took off 5 bases at V and 5 bases at J, with 16 bases between the two ends. Germline values: CDR1 SGHTA, CDR2 FQGTGA. The CDR3 extends over 15 amino acids. CDR3 coding DNA: TGTGCCAGCAGCCCTTTTAGCGTGGTTAACAATGAGCAGTTCTTC. Protein product: CASSPFSVVNNEQFF.

This chain links TRBV7-2 with TRBJ1-2; a weak D match, TRBD1 (6 bases). Trimming removed 0 bases from V and 4 bases from J, with 12 bases in between. Per the germline V gene, CDR1 is SGHTA and CDR2 is FQGNSA. The CDR3 totals 15 residues. DNA for the CDR3: TGTGCCAGCAGCTTAGCGTCTCAGGGGCGCTATGGCTACACCTTC. This translates into CASSLASQGRYGYTF.

This clone was picked up a small number of times. CDR3 in DNA: TGTGCCAGCAGCTTAATTGGGGGCGCGGGCTATGGCTACACCTTC. Translation gives CASSLIGGAGYGYTF. The genes are TRBV7-2 and TRBJ1-2; a weak D match, TRBD1 (6 bases). The germline CDR1 and CDR2 sequences are SGHTA and FQGNSA. This CDR3 has 15 amino acids. The V end lost 2 bases, the J end lost 4 bases, and 14 bases lay between the germline ends.

The chain has TRBV11-1 and TRBJ2-7; tentatively, D is TRBD1 (6 bases). Germline assignment: CDR1 SGHAT and CDR2 FQDESV (reference sequence). This CDR3 is built from 14 residues. The V end was cut by 0 bases, the J end by 5 bases, with 11 bases between. CDR3 sequence reads: CASSLAPQGNEQYF. For the CDR3, the DNA is TGTGCCAGCAGCTTAGCCCCACAGGGAAACGAGCAGTACTTC. Drawing the rest from reference TRBV11-1 and TRBJ2-7, the complete variable domain is EAEVAQSPRYKITEKSQAVAFWCDPISGHATLYWYRQILGQGPELLVQFQDESVVDDSQLPKDRFSAERLKGVDSTLKIQPAELGDSAMYLCASSLAPQGNEQYFGPGTRLTVT.

The chain couples TRBV28 to TRBJ1-4; D remains ambiguous. The V end lost 1 base, the J end lost 8 bases, and 17 bases lay between the germline ends. Germline CDR1 and CDR2: MDHEN and SYDVKM. The CDR3 runs 16 residues. The CDR3 region has the DNA TGTGCCAGCAGTTTATACCGTTCGGCACTGGAGGAAAAACTGTTTTTT. It encodes CASSLYRSALEEKLFF.

The rearrangement joins TRBV27 to TRBJ2-2; 13 positions agree with TRBD2. Germline trimming cut 5 bases from V and 0 bases from J; bases unmatched to any gene: 6. The CDR3 is made up of 18 amino acids. Germline assignment: CDR1 MNHEY and CDR2 SMNVEV (reference sequence). The CDR3 coding sequence is TGTGCCAGCAGTCCAAGGACTAGCGGGAGACCGAACACCGGGGAGCTGTTTTTT. Its translation is CASSPRTSGRPNTGELFF.

CDR3 sequence (DNA): TGTGCCAGCACCATACTAGACCGGCGGGGGAATGAGCAGTTCTTC. Translating gives CASTILDRRGNEQFF. The chain uses TRBV2 and TRBJ2-1; 7 positions agree with TRBD2. The CDR3 has 15 residues. V lost 7 bases and J lost 7; bases outside the gene matches: 13. Germline CDR1 is SNHLY and CDR2 is FYNNEI.

The chain links TRBV2 to TRBJ2-2, with 10 positions matching TRBD1. The germline CDR1 and CDR2 sequences are SNHLY and FYNNEI. This CDR3 has 14 amino acids. V lost 10 bases, J lost 4 bases, and 6 bases stayed unmatched. The CDR3 DNA reads TGTGCCAATCCGGGACAGGGGTGCACCGGGGAGCTGTTTTTT. Translating gives CANPGQGCTGELFF.

The V call is TRBV11-2, the J call TRBJ2-5; 7 positions match TRBD2. Germline CDR1 SGHAT, CDR2 FQNNGV. Germline trimming cut 5 bases from V and 5 bases from J; bases unmatched to any gene: 8. This CDR3 is built from 14 residues. CDR3 sequence: CASSAGVAGETQYF. As DNA, the CDR3 is TGTGCCAGCAGCGCGGGGGTCGCTGGGGAGACCCAGTACTTC.

The chain recombines TRBV5-6 with TRBJ1-2; 7 bases are shared with TRBD1. CDR3 length: 15 residues. CDR1 is SGHDT, CDR2 YYEEEE, per germline. The V and J ends lost 4 bases and 0 bases, in that order; junction bases with no gene match: 6. The CDR3 sequence is CASSAIGQANYGYTF. The CDR3 nucleotides read TGTGCCAGCAGCGCGATCGGACAGGCTAACTATGGCTACACCTTC.

The chain uses TRBV6-1 and TRBJ1-2; the D gene is possibly TRBD1 (6 bases). This CDR3 has 13 residues. Per germline, CDR1 MNHNS and CDR2 SASEGT. V was shortened by 7 bases and J by 8 bases, with 17 bases between the two germline ends. CDR3 protein: CASTTHRVEGYTF. In DNA form, the CDR3 reads TGTGCCAGCACCACTCACAGGGTGGAAGGCTACACCTTC.

The V and J genes are TRBV15 and TRBJ2-1; 8 bases agree with TRBD1. Germline CDR1 LNHNV, CDR2 YYDKDF (reference sequence). V shed 6 bases and J 8 bases; nucleotides not matched to a gene: 12. The CDR3 runs 15 residues. The CDR3 protein is CATRTSRGPIYEQFF. CDR3 nucleotide sequence: TGTGCCACCAGGACCAGCAGGGGGCCGATCTATGAGCAGTTCTTC.

The V gene is TRBV7-8, the J gene TRBJ2-1; 10 bases match TRBD2. Germline lookup yields CDR1 SGHVS and CDR2 FQNEAQ. CDR3 length: 15 residues. Trimming removed 5 bases from V and 6 bases from J; junction bases left unmatched: 7. The CDR3, as DNA: TGTGCCAGCAGCGCCCTAGCGGGAGAGGGCAATGAGCAGTTCTTC. Translation: CASSALAGEGNEQFF.

The CDR3 protein is CASSPASGRSDTQYF. Here the CDR3 DNA reads TGTGCCAGCAGTCCGGCTAGCGGGAGATCTGATACGCAGTATTTT. The V gene is TRBV27, the J gene TRBJ2-3; 10 bases agree with TRBD2. Germline lookup yields CDR1 MNHEY and CDR2 SMNVEV (reference sequence). After removal of 5 bases from V and 6 bases from J, the junction contained 8 bases not matched to a gene. This CDR3 contains 15 residues.